Below are 24 T cell receptor beta chains sequenced from a single sample in a study of CD8+ T cells in alopecia areata. The study sorted pooled cutaneous lymph node cells by CD4, CD8alpha, NKG2D, NKG2ACE and other markers. Reverse transcribed after extraction, RNA yielded cDNA as the sequencing template. Clones were read by immunoSEQ multiplex PCR, and TCRdb kept only the in-frame ones, dropping some. The specimen has 270,000 or so clones, none found just once. The sequenced material came from CD4+ T cells sorted from a lymph node. Receptors originate from a C3H/HeJ mouse with alopecia areata. MHC haplotype of the mouse line: H2-k.

Regarding this clone: Gene names and germline refer to mouse. The read terminates 4 residues before the CDR3 end, so the remaining end is supplied by the germline J gene. V is TRBV13-1 and J is TRBJ2-1; weak D call: TRBD2 (6 bases). The CDR3 sequence is 13 residues long. Trimming removed 4 bases from V and 3 bases from J, with 8 bases in between. Germline loops: CDR1 NSHNY, CDR2 SYGAGN. The CDR3: CASSTGSYAEQFF. The DNA read from the CDR3 is TGTGCCAGCAGTACTGGGTCCTATGCT.

Comments on this clone: Germline and genes: mouse. The read is 4 residues too short to cover the CDR3 end, so that end is filled in from the germline J gene. The genes are TRBV1 and TRBJ2-5, with D possibly matching TRBD1 (5 bases). The CDR3 runs to 14 residues. Germline V gene lookup returns CDR1 NSQYPW and CDR2 LRSPGD (reference sequence). Partial CDR3 DNA: TGCACCTGCAGTGCAGAGGCAGGGAAGGAC. Translating it yields CTCSAEAGKD. The full CDR3 sequence reads CTCSAEAGKDTQYF.

Only a few counts were recorded for this clone. Genes here carry mouse names. The read terminates 4 residues before the CDR3 end, so the remaining end is supplied by the germline J gene. The rearrangement links TRBV13-2 to TRBJ2-4; D might be TRBD1 (6 bases). From germline, CDR1 is NNHNN and CDR2 SYGAGS (reference sequence). The CDR3 totals 12 residues. CDR3 sequence reads: CASGRDKNTLYF. CDR3 DNA (partial): TGTGCCAGCGGTCGGGACAAAAAC.

This clone has a handful of counts. Gene names and germline match the mouse. Read coverage stops 4 residues before the CDR3 terminus; the germline J gene supplies the remainder. The chain couples TRBV19 to TRBJ2-5; 8 positions match TRBD1. CDR1 and CDR2 from the germline V gene are FNHDT and SITEND (reference sequence). CDR3 length: 14 residues. CDR3: CASSLQGGRDTQYF. The DNA read from the CDR3 is TGTGCCAGCAGTCTACAGGGGGGTAGAGAC.

With respect to this clone: Gene names are the mouse ones. The CDR3 extends 4 residues past the end of the read, so its final part is completed from the germline J gene. The V call is TRBV5, the J call TRBJ2-7, with TRBD2 matching over 7 bases. The ends lost 1 base at V and 0 bases at J; junction bases unmatched: 6. Germline loops: CDR1 LGHNA, CDR2 YNLKQL (reference sequence). The CDR3 runs to 16 residues. The CDR3 loop is CASSQASWGSSYEQYF. The part of the CDR3 DNA that was read is TGTGCCAGCAGCCAAGCCTCCTGGGGGAGCTCCTAT.

This clone was recorded many times. Mouse names are used for the genes. The observed sequence ends 4 residues before the CDR3 terminus, with the missing tail filled in from the germline J gene. V is TRBV17 and J is TRBJ2-3, with D possibly TRBD2 on 6 matching bases. Germline V gene lookup returns CDR1 MNHDT and CDR2 YYDKIL. Trimming removed 4 bases at V and 0 bases at J, with 8 bases between. CDR3 length: 14 residues. CDR3 protein: CASSTWGSAETLYF. The covered CDR3 bases are TGTGCTAGCAGTACCTGGGGTAGTGCAGAA.

This clone was seen only a few times. Gene names denote mouse genes. The CDR3 extends 4 residues past the end of the read, so its final part is completed from the germline J gene. Other DNA sequences in the sample encode the same CDR3. The rearrangement uses TRBV13-3 and TRBJ2-3, with D perhaps matching TRBD1 (6 bases). This CDR3 spans 15 amino acids. The V gene lost 2 bases and the J gene lost 0 bases, with 10 bases spanning the gap. Germline V lookup: CDR1 NNHDY, CDR2 SYVADS. The CDR3 bases that were read are TGTGCCAGCAGTGACGGCAGGGGAAGTGCAGAA. Its translation: CASSDGRGSAE. In full, the CDR3 reads CASSDGRGSAETLYF.

In this sample, this clone turned up a few times. Mouse names are used for the genes. The CDR3 end falls 4 residues outside the read, so it is completed with the germline J gene. This rearrangement joins TRBV13-2 to TRBJ2-1; tentative D call: TRBD2 (5 bases). The CDR3 consists of 14 residues. Germline CDR1 is NNHNN and CDR2 is SYGAGS (reference sequence). This chain's CDR3 is CASGDGLSWAEQFF. The part of the CDR3 DNA that was read is TGTGCCAGCGGTGATGGACTGTCTTGGGCT.

This clone has just a few counts. Each gene name is a mouse one. The read terminates 4 residues ahead of where the CDR3 ends, so the germline J gene completes it. V usage is TRBV13-3 and J usage is TRBJ2-7; D perhaps matches TRBD1 (5 bases). Germline V lookup: CDR1 NNHDY, CDR2 SYVADS. The CDR3 length is 11 residues. The CDR3 bases that were read are TGTGCCGGTGGACAAATATAT. Amino acid sequence: CAGGQIY. The entire CDR3 protein is CAGGQIYEQYF.

Points on this clone: Germline and genes: mouse. The sequence runs out 4 residues before the end of the CDR3; the remainder is reconstructed from the germline J gene. The genes are TRBV13-1 and TRBJ2-4, with D perhaps TRBD1 (5 bases). The germline gives CDR1 NSHNY, CDR2 SYGAGN. V shed 5 bases and J shed 0 bases, with 7 bases lying between them. CDR3 size: 13 residues. CDR3 sequence reads: CASRTVSQNTLYF. The sequenced part of the CDR3 DNA is TGTGCCAGCAGGACAGTGAGTCAAAAC.

Regarding this clone: The listed genes are named as in mouse. Coverage ceases 4 residues before the CDR3 finishes, and the germline J gene fills in the end. The V gene is TRBV19, the J gene TRBJ2-1; 10 bases map to TRBD2. The CDR3 is made up of 14 amino acids. The germline gives CDR1 FNHDT, CDR2 SITEND (reference sequence). The CDR3 sequence is CASSIWGGRAEQFF. The CDR3 DNA, read in part, is TGTGCCAGCAGTATCTGGGGGGGCCGGGCT.

A few counts support this clone. Germline and genes: mouse. Read sequence stops 4 residues before the CDR3 end, and the germline J gene provides the missing end. The chain links TRBV13-3 to TRBJ2-1, with TRBD2 matching over 9 bases. Germline V gene data show CDR1 as NNHDY and CDR2 as SYVADS. The CDR3 consists of 14 residues. CDR3 DNA (partial): TGTGCCAGCAGTGATCTGGGGGGGATCGCT. It specifies CASSDLGGIA. The full CDR3 is CASSDLGGIAEQFF.

Notes on this clone: Gene names and germline refer to mouse. The CDR3 goes on 4 residues after the read ends, and that part is filled in from the germline J gene. This same CDR3 is encoded by further DNA sequences in the sample. The rearrangement joins TRBV19 to TRBJ2-2; TRBD2 agrees at 8 bases. Germline V lookup: CDR1 FNHDT, CDR2 SITEND (reference sequence). V lost 6 bases and J lost 2; bases outside the gene matches: 6. This CDR3 is built from 15 residues. The CDR3 DNA, read in part, is TGTGCCAGCACCCCGGGACTGGCTAACACCGGG. It specifies CASTPGLANTG. The entire CDR3 sequence reads CASTPGLANTGQLYF.

This clone was found many times. Gene names follow the mouse nomenclature. The read is 4 residues too short to cover the CDR3 end, so that end is filled in from the germline J gene. The V and J genes are TRBV13-3 and TRBJ2-7; D is undetermined. V lost 0 bases and J 0 bases, leaving 7 bases between the germline ends. CDR1 and CDR2 from the germline V gene are NNHDY and SYVADS. This CDR3 spans 14 amino acids. The chain's CDR3 is CASSDAPGSYEQYF. Partial CDR3 DNA: TGTGCCAGCAGTGATGCACCAGGCTCCTAT.

A word on this clone: Germline and genes: mouse. The CDR3 end is not reached by the read, which stops 3 residues before it; the germline J gene fills it in. This sequence joins TRBV13-1 and TRBJ1-6; 8 nucleotides match TRBD1. TRBJ1-6 is known as an ORF, though its function is uncertain. The CDR3 is made up of 15 amino acids. Looked up from germline, CDR1 is NSHNY and CDR2 is SYGAGN. Unmatched junction bases numbered 6, after V lost 5 bases and J lost 5 bases. The CDR3 loop reads CASRAPTGDNSPLYF. CDR3 bases read: TGTGCCAGCAGAGCTCCGACAGGGGATAATTCGCCC.

Details on this clone: Gene and germline names: mouse. The read is 3 residues too short to cover the CDR3 end, so that end is filled in from the germline J gene. The chain combines TRBV31 with TRBJ1-6; TRBD1 might be the D (6 bases). TRBJ1-6 is an ORF; its function is uncertain. This CDR3 has 15 residues. Per germline, CDR1 GKSSPN and CDR2 SITVG. V shed 5 bases and J shed 3 bases, with 14 bases lying between them. CDR3 bases read: TGTGCCTGGGGCATTCGGGACAACTATAATTCGCCC. Protein sequence: CAWGIRDNYNSP. The whole CDR3 region reads CAWGIRDNYNSPLYF.

This clone showed up just a few times. Gene names are the mouse ones. The CDR3 end is not reached by the read, which stops 4 residues before it; the germline J gene fills it in. The chain couples TRBV5 to TRBJ2-3; 8 bases map to TRBD2. Trimming at V came to 0 bases and at J to 2 bases, leaving 4 bases not matched to a gene. This CDR3 contains 16 residues. Germline V gene sequence: CDR1 LGHNA, CDR2 YNLKQL (reference sequence). The sequenced part of the CDR3 DNA is TGTGCCAGCAGCCAAGATTGGGGGGGTCTTGCAGAA. Translation: CASSQDWGGLAE. The whole CDR3 protein is CASSQDWGGLAETLYF.

As regards this clone: Any gene name here is a mouse gene name. The read terminates 4 residues before the CDR3 end, so the remaining end is supplied by the germline J gene. The rearrangement uses TRBV13-1 and TRBJ1-1; perhaps TRBD1 as D (6 bases). Trimming cost V 7 bases and J 1 base, with 11 bases left between them. The CDR3 sequence is 13 residues long. Looked up from germline, CDR1 is NSHNY and CDR2 is SYGAGN. This CDR3 is CASRGQENTEVFF. CDR3 bases read: TGTGCCAGCCGGGGACAAGAAAACACA.

A few counts support this clone. A far bigger clonotype differs at one base, so this is likely a read error. Gene names are mouse gene names. The DNA ends 4 residues before the CDR3 does, and the rest of the CDR3 is filled in from the germline J gene. The rearrangement uses TRBV13-1 and TRBJ1-1; no definite D call. CDR1 and CDR2 from the germline V gene are NSHNY and SYGAGN. With 3 bases removed from V and 1 base from J, the gap between germline ends came to 7 bases. The CDR3 is 13 residues long. The CDR3 bases that were read are TGTGCCAGCAGTGGGAAAGGGAACACA. Protein product: CASSGKGNT. The CDR3, in full, reads CASSGKGNTEVFF.

This clone was picked up a small number of times. Gene names refer to mouse genes. The CDR3 end lies 4 residues beyond the end of the read and is filled in from the germline J gene. V is TRBV19 and J is TRBJ1-2, with 7 bases aligning to TRBD1. CDR1 is FNHDT and CDR2 is SITEND in the germline V gene (reference sequence). CDR3 length: 13 amino acids. The ends lost 7 bases at V and 2 bases at J; junction bases unmatched: 5. The covered CDR3 bases are TGTGCCAGCCGAAGGGGACAGAACTCC. Residues: CASRRGQNS. The full-length CDR3 reads as CASRRGQNSDYTF.

This clone was seen at least ten times. Any gene name here is a mouse gene name. The read terminates 4 residues ahead of where the CDR3 ends, so the germline J gene completes it. V gene TRBV19 combines with J gene TRBJ2-1; 7 bases line up with TRBD1. Germline V gene data show CDR1 as FNHDT and CDR2 as SITEND (reference sequence). This CDR3 region has 12 residues. CDR3 DNA, as far as it was read: TGTGCCAGCAGGACAGGGTGGGCT. Amino acids: CASRTGWA. The whole CDR3 sequence reads CASRTGWAEQFF.

Concerning this clone: The genes are named according to mouse. This CDR3 reads CASSDEGTGEDEQYF. The sequenced CDR3 bases are TGTGCCAGCAGTGATGAAGGGACTGGGGAAGAT. V is TRBV13-1 and J is TRBJ2-7, with 10 bases lining up with TRBD2. The read ends 4 residues early relative to the CDR3; the germline J gene fills the gap. The germline V gene has CDR1 NSHNY and CDR2 SYGAGN. The CDR3 extends over 15 amino acids.

Notes on this clone: Gene names denote mouse genes. Read sequence stops 4 residues before the CDR3 end, and the germline J gene provides the missing end. The chain couples TRBV13-1 to TRBJ2-2; 10 positions agree with TRBD2. The CDR3 length is 13 residues. Germline CDR1 NSHNY, CDR2 SYGAGN. The CDR3 here is CASRNWGGGQLYF. CDR3 bases read: TGTGCCAGCAGAAACTGGGGGGGCGGG.

This clone was seen a handful of times. Genes and germline come from the mouse. The CDR3 end falls 4 residues outside the read, so it is completed with the germline J gene. In the same sample, other DNA sequences code for this CDR3. The chain joins TRBV31 to TRBJ1-2; 8 bases map to TRBD1. Germline lookup yields CDR1 GKSSPN and CDR2 SITVG. CDR3 length: 14 amino acids. The V segment lost 3 bases and the J segment 3 bases; nucleotides outside the gene matches: 6. Incomplete CDR3 DNA: TGTGCCTGGAGCGCAGGGGGCGCGGACTCC. This codes for CAWSAGGADS. The CDR3, in full, reads CAWSAGGADSDYTF.